A single sample is the source of the 14 T cell receptor beta chains below, sequenced in a study of blood T cell repertoires in COVID-19. The protocol was immunoSEQ multiplex PCR, while the TCRdb copy is restricted to in-frame clones and leaves out a portion. This sample has approximately 210,000 clones, with 65% to 90% found just once. The sample consisted of peripheral blood. The receptors were sampled from a human donor in a cohort sampled during active COVID-19.

This clone came up a few times. The genes are TRBV27 and TRBJ2-1; 7 bases are shared with TRBD2. V gave up 8 bases and J gave up 6 bases; unmatched junction bases: 7. Per the germline V gene, CDR1 is MNHEY and CDR2 is SMNVEV (reference sequence). The CDR3 loop spans 13 amino acids. The CDR3 nucleotides read TGTGCCAGCGGACCAGGACTAGGCAATGAGCAGTTCTTC. It translates to CASGPGLGNEQFF.

The chain carries TRBV4-1 and TRBJ1-1, with 9 bases matching TRBD1. The CDR3 extends over 14 amino acids. Trimming removed 8 bases from V and 11 bases from J; junction bases left unmatched: 15. From germline, CDR1 is MGHRA and CDR2 YSYEKL. CDR3 in amino acids: CASRRDREGLGAFF. The CDR3 DNA reads as TGCGCCAGCCGAAGGGACAGGGAGGGACTTGGTGCTTTCTTT.

The V gene is TRBV2, the J gene TRBJ2-7; D possibly corresponds to TRBD2 (5 bases). The CDR3 contains 15 residues. CDR1 and CDR2 (germline): SNHLY, FYNNEI. V was trimmed by 3 bases and J by 5 bases, leaving 17 bases between them. The CDR3 sequence: CASSDRRGGGDEQYF. The CDR3 region has the DNA TGTGCCAGCAGTGATCGACGAGGCGGAGGAGACGAGCAGTACTTC.

The rearrangement links TRBV5-1 to TRBJ2-7, with 8 nucleotides matching TRBD1. J lost 0 bases, V lost 4 bases, and 6 bases had no gene match. CDR3 length: 15 residues. Germline V gene sequence: CDR1 SGHRS, CDR2 YFSETQ. CDR3 loop: CASSVLTGDSYEQYF. CDR3 in DNA: TGCGCCAGCAGCGTACTGACAGGGGACTCCTACGAGCAGTACTTC.

J is TRBJ2-3 and V is TRBV15; 9 bases map to TRBD1. The CDR3 has 15 amino acids. V was clipped by 11 bases and J by 4 bases; unmatched bases: 13. Germline V lookup: CDR1 LNHNV, CDR2 YYDKDF (reference sequence). The CDR3 protein is CAASKGDRVSDTQYF. Written as DNA, the CDR3 is TGTGCCGCTTCTAAGGGGGACAGGGTGTCAGATACGCAGTATTTT.

This clone was found a few times. The chain joins TRBV28 to TRBJ2-7, with TRBD1 matching 8 bases. The CDR3 sequence is 16 residues long. The V gene's germline CDR1 is MDHEN and CDR2 SYDVKM. J lost 1 base, V lost 5 bases, and 10 bases had no gene match. The CDR3 loop reads CASSPSGTGGSYEQYF. The CDR3 DNA follows: TGTGCCAGCAGTCCCTCCGGCACAGGGGGTTCCTACGAGCAGTACTTC.

The chain couples TRBV28 to TRBJ2-5; 7 nucleotides agree with TRBD1. CDR1 and CDR2 from the germline V gene are MDHEN and SYDVKM. V shed 7 bases, J shed 4 bases, and the junction held 9 bases outside the gene matches. The CDR3 loop spans 14 amino acids. CDR3 DNA: TGTGCCAGCACCCGAAGAGGGGGCACAGAGACCCAGTACTTC. This gives the protein CASTRRGGTETQYF. Variable domain in full (rest from reference TRBV28 and TRBJ2-5): DVKVTQSSRYLVKRTGEKVFLECVQDMDHENMFWYRQDPGLGLRLIYFSYDVKMKEKGDIPEGYSVSREKKERFSLILESASTNQTSMYLCASTRRGGTETQYFGPGTRLLVL.

The sample holds a few counts of this clone. This chain joins TRBV10-2 and TRBJ2-1; the D is unclear. Trimming removed 4 bases from V and 1 base from J, with 8 bases in between. Germline V gene lookup returns CDR1 WSHSY and CDR2 SAAADI. This CDR3 region has 14 residues. The chain's CDR3 is CASSASGSYNEQFF. The CDR3 DNA follows: TGCGCCAGCAGTGCTTCCGGGTCCTACAATGAGCAGTTCTTC.

The chain has TRBV7-2 and TRBJ1-5; 7 bases align to TRBD1. V was clipped by 7 bases and J by 3 bases; unmatched bases: 12. This CDR3 region has 16 residues. Germline V gene data show CDR1 as SGHTA and CDR2 as FQGNSA. The CDR3 nucleotides are TGTGCCAGCACCCCCGGGACAGCTAACCTCAATCAGCCCCAGCATTTT. This codes for CASTPGTANLNQPQHF.

V is TRBV2 and J is TRBJ2-5; TRBD1 agrees at 10 bases. Trimming at V came to 7 bases and at J to 5 bases, leaving 10 bases not matched to a gene. The length of the CDR3 is 15 residues. Germline V gives CDR1 SNHLY, CDR2 FYNNEI. In DNA, the CDR3 is TGTGCCAGCACCTACGACAGGGGGCGGGAGGAGACCCAGTACTTC. Translated, it gives CASTYDRGREETQYF.

V usage is TRBV6-2 or TRBV6-3 and J usage is TRBJ2-1; 9 bases are shared with TRBD2. Germline V gene data show CDR1 as MNHEY and CDR2 as SVGEGT. Unmatched junction bases numbered 9, after V lost 6 bases and J lost 6 bases. CDR3 length: 15 residues. The CDR3 sequence: CASSPLAGPFNEQFF. DNA of the CDR3: TGTGCCAGCAGCCCCCTAGCGGGACCATTCAATGAGCAGTTCTTC.

In its sample, this clone was seen once. The gene calls are TRBV27 and TRBJ2-2; 8 positions match TRBD1. Germline values: CDR1 MNHEY, CDR2 SMNVEV (reference sequence). The CDR3 spans 15 residues. Trimming removed 6 bases from V and 1 base from J; junction bases left unmatched: 4. The CDR3 bases are TGTGCCAGCAGGATACAGGGGGTGAACACCGGGGAGCTGTTTTTT. It translates to CASRIQGVNTGELFF.

The chain joins TRBV5-6 to TRBJ1-1; TRBD1 matches 9 bases. The CDR3 is 17 amino acids. CDR1 and CDR2 (germline): SGHDT, YYEEEE. V was clipped by 4 bases and J by 2 bases; unmatched bases: 12. In nucleotides, the CDR3 is TGTGCCAGCAGCGATACCGGGACAGGGAACGGTAACACTGAAGCTTTCTTT. Translating gives CASSDTGTGNGNTEAFF.

This chain links TRBV4-2 with TRBJ2-3; possible D gene TRBD2, 5 bases. The CDR3 has 15 amino acids. V dropped 5 bases and J dropped 6 bases, with 18 bases sitting between them. CDR1 and CDR2 (germline): LGHNA, YNFKEQ. The CDR3 spells CASSRSERAPDTQYF. CDR3 nucleotides: TGTGCCAGCAGCAGAAGCGAGAGGGCCCCGGATACGCAGTATTTT.